These T cell receptor beta chains were read from a single sample in a study of shared clonotypes between healthy human individuals. Profiled with immunoSEQ multiplex PCR; TCRdb holds only in-frame clones, not every one. The sample has approximately 1,500,000 clones, over 95% seen once. What was sequenced was naive CD4+ T cells sorted from blood. These TCRs come from a man aged 25-40 years in good health. Both conserved end residues are part of each CDR3. D genes are given only for firm matches. Only some rows state a clone size, as once, few, many or a class for expanded clones.

TRBD2 | TRBJ2-5 | TRBV19 | . | CASSIKLAGGVGETQYF | TGTGCCAGTAGTATCAAGCTAGCGGGAGGGGTTGGGGAGACCCAGTACTTC
TRBD2 | TRBJ2-1 | TRBV10-3 | . | CAISVTSGTYNEQFF | TGTGCCATCAGTGTAACTAGCGGGACATACAATGAGCAGTTCTTC
. | TRBJ1-2 | TRBV11-2 | . | CASSNGAVGYTF | TGTGCCAGCAGCAACGGGGCGGTTGGCTACACCTTC
. | TRBJ1-1 | TRBV19 | . | CASSMRHMNTEAFF | TGTGCCAGTAGTATGAGACACATGAACACTGAAGCTTTCTTT
TRBD2 | TRBJ2-3 | TRBV5-1 | . | CASSLVGTSGRAADTQYF | TGCGCCAGCAGCTTGGTCGGGACTAGCGGGAGGGCCGCAGATACGCAGTATTTT
. | TRBJ2-1 | TRBV5-1 | . | CASSLGRSQYNEQFF | TGCGCCAGCAGCTTAGGACGGTCCCAATACAATGAGCAGTTCTTC
. | TRBJ1-5 | TRBV18 | . | CASSPDSEQPQHF | TGTGCCAGCTCACCGGACTCGGAACAGCCCCAGCATTTT
. | TRBJ2-3 | TRBV7-2 | . | CASSLVGDTDTQYF | TGTGCCAGCAGCTTAGTCGGAGACACAGATACGCAGTATTTT
. | TRBJ2-1 | TRBV30 | . | CAWSGGGEQFF | TGTGCCTGGAGCGGGGGCGGGGAGCAGTTCTTC
. | TRBJ2-1 | TRBV5-6 | . | CASSLGPYNEQFF | TGTGCCAGCAGCTTGGGGCCATACAATGAGCAGTTCTTC
TRBD2 | TRBJ2-3 | TRBV28 | . | CASSLGGRGTDTQYF | TGTGCCAGCAGTTTAGGCGGGAGGGGGACAGATACGCAGTATTTT
. | TRBJ2-5 | TRBV11-2 | . | CASSLAVGDQETQYF | TGTGCCAGCAGCTTAGCCGTGGGGGATCAAGAGACCCAGTACTTC
. | TRBJ2-5 | TRBV15 | . | CATSTTRGGTQYF | TGTGCCACCAGCACGACGAGAGGGGGGACCCAGTACTTC
. | TRBJ2-7 | TRBV4-1 | . | CASSQGHTLEQYF | TGCGCCAGCAGCCAAGGGCACACCCTGGAGCAGTACTTC
TRBD1 | TRBJ1-2 | TRBV7-9 | . | CASSSGQDYGYTF | TGTGCCAGCAGCTCTGGACAGGACTATGGCTACACCTTC
TRBD2 | TRBJ2-6 | TRBV5-1 | . | CASSPSGRSGANVLTF | TGCGCCAGCAGTCCTAGCGGGCGCTCTGGGGCCAACGTCCTGACTTTC
. | TRBJ2-1 | TRBV5-1 | . | CASNGLTDNEQFF | TGCGCCAGCAATGGACTTACCGACAATGAGCAGTTCTTC
. | TRBJ1-1 | TRBV29-1 | once | CSVEGGSAEAFF | TGCAGCGTTGAAGGGGGTTCGGCTGAAGCTTTCTTT
. | TRBJ2-1 | TRBV5-1 | . | CASRLANEQFF | TGCGCCAGCAGACTAGCCAATGAGCAGTTCTTC
. | TRBJ1-5 | TRBV18 | . | CASSPIPRLNSNQPQHF | TGTGCCAGCTCACCGATCCCCAGACTTAATAGCAATCAGCCCCAGCATTTT
. | TRBJ2-1 | TRBV27 | . | CASSSSTKYNEQFF | TGTGCCAGCAGTTCCTCCACTAAATACAATGAGCAGTTCTTC
. | TRBJ2-7 | TRBV20-1 | . | CSARGYNEQYF | TGCAGTGCTAGGGGATACAACGAGCAGTACTTC
. | TRBJ1-5 | TRBV30 | . | CAWSVLGGSDQPQHF | TGTGCCTGGAGTGTACTCGGGGGATCCGATCAGCCCCAGCATTTT
. | TRBJ2-1 | TRBV18 | . | CASSSTENEQFF | TGTGCCAGCTCATCGACGGAAAATGAGCAGTTCTTC
. | TRBJ2-7 | TRBV11-3 | . | CASSSPGHNEQYF | TGTGCCAGCAGCTCCCCGGGACACAACGAGCAGTACTTC
. | TRBJ2-2 | TRBV30 | . | CAWSRAGELFF | TGTGCCTGGAGCAGAGCCGGGGAGCTGTTTTTT